The next 27 T cell receptor beta chains were all read from a single sample in a study of T-cell memory formation after mild COVID-19. TCRdb re-called the 5' RACE reads with MiXCR, one entry per CDR3 protein. The sample lists around 440,000 distinct CDR3 sequences, 15% to 20% seen once, with 12% in the top ten. The sequenced material came from PBMCs or a T cell subset sorted from them (not recorded which). The receptors were sampled from an adult woman who had mild COVID-19 (a few samples of this study predate the infection). Cell type and time point are not known.

This clonotype was counted only a few times. The genes are TRBV6-6 and TRBJ2-1, with a possible D match to TRBD1 (6 bases). The CDR3 runs 14 residues. Germline assignment: CDR1 MNHNY and CDR2 SVGAGI (reference sequence). Trimming removed 5 bases from V and 7 bases from J, with 15 bases in between. The CDR3 DNA follows: TGTGCCAGCAGTAGGGGGACATTTGGTAATGAGCAGTTCTTC. Translation: CASSRGTFGNEQFF.

This clonotype was counted between two and nine times. The gene calls are TRBV6-1 and TRBJ2-5; D perhaps matches TRBD2 (5 bases). The germline V gene encodes CDR1 MNHNS and CDR2 SASEGT. Trimming pared 2 bases from V and 4 bases from J, leaving 14 bases between. CDR3 length equals 15 residues. The DNA for the CDR3 is TGTGCCAGCAGTGAATTGGTTACCCGGGGAGAGACCCAGTACTTC. Its protein product is CASSELVTRGETQYF.

The DNA for the CDR3 is TGCGCCAGCAGCCAAGATAGCCAGTTAGGCTATGGCTACACCTTC. Protein product: CASSQDSQLGYGYTF. The genes are TRBV4-1 and TRBJ1-2; D unclear. The germline gives CDR1 MGHRA, CDR2 YSYEKL. The CDR3 is 15 residues long. Trimming removed 0 bases from V and 4 bases from J, with 12 bases in between.

The chain recombines TRBV5-1 with TRBJ2-3; D is possibly TRBD1 (6 bases). The CDR3 has 16 residues. The V end was cut by 4 bases, the J end by 4 bases, with 19 bases between. Germline assignment: CDR1 SGHRS and CDR2 YFSETQ. This chain's CDR3 is CASSAQGWASPDTQYF. The CDR3 nucleotides read TGCGCCAGCAGCGCCCAGGGGTGGGCCAGCCCAGATACGCAGTATTTT.

The chain has TRBV12-3 or TRBV12-4 and TRBJ1-1, with unresolved D. Trimming took 6 bases from V and 1 from J, leaving 9 bases between them. CDR3 length: 13 residues. DNA for the CDR3: TGTGCCAGCAGAGGAGTTCAGAACACTGAAGCTTTCTTT. It yields the protein CASRGVQNTEAFF.

This clonotype has only a few counts. This chain uses TRBV12-3 or TRBV12-4 with TRBJ2-7; D uncertain. Trimming stripped 3 bases from V and 5 bases from J, with 17 bases between. The CDR3 extends over 15 amino acids. The CDR3 DNA reads TGTGCCAGCAGTTTGGCCGGCCAGGCTCCCAACGAGCAGTACTTC. It translates to CASSLAGQAPNEQYF.

The V call is TRBV12-3 or TRBV12-4, the J call TRBJ1-5; 7 positions agree with TRBD1. With V trimmed by 5 bases and J by 3 bases, 4 bases remained unmatched. The CDR3 consists of 14 residues. CDR3 amino acids: CASSRQGNNQPQHF. The DNA of the CDR3 is TGTGCCAGCAGTAGACAGGGTAACAATCAGCCCCAGCATTTT.

This clonotype was detected a few times. The chain links TRBV5-1 to TRBJ2-2; D is possibly TRBD2 (6 bases). CDR1 is SGHRS and CDR2 is YFSETQ in the germline V gene. The length of the CDR3 is 17 residues. V was cut by 0 bases and J by 0 bases, with 12 bases left in between. This CDR3 reads CASSLALRRANTGELFF. The CDR3 coding sequence is TGCGCCAGCAGCTTGGCCCTTAGGAGGGCGAACACCGGGGAGCTGTTTTTT.

This clonotype was observed a few times. This chain joins TRBV23-1 and TRBJ2-3, with 10 nucleotides matching TRBD1. TRBV23-1 qualifies as an ORF whose function is uncertain. The junction had 6 bases not matched to a gene; V was cut back by 3 bases and J by 6 bases. The CDR3 covers 15 residues. The CDR3 DNA follows: TGCGCCAGCAGTCAGAGAGGACAGGGGGAGGATACGCAGTATTTT. Protein sequence: CASSQRGQGEDTQYF.

V usage is TRBV5-1 and J usage is TRBJ2-3; TRBD1 aligns across 7 bases. CDR1 SGHRS and CDR2 YFSETQ come from the germline V gene. J gave up 0 bases and V 4 bases, and 8 bases lay outside the gene matches. The CDR3 contains 16 residues. The CDR3 sequence: CASSLGTVTSTDTQYF. CDR3 DNA sequence: TGCGCCAGCAGCCTCGGGACAGTTACTAGCACAGATACGCAGTATTTT.

This clonotype appeared a few times. The genes are TRBV24-1 and TRBJ2-7; TRBD1 matches at 8 bases. The ends lost 6 bases at V and 4 bases at J; junction bases unmatched: 4. The CDR3 has 13 amino acids. CDR1 is KGHDR, CDR2 SFDVKD, per germline. Here the CDR3 DNA reads TGTGCCACCAGTCAGGGGACAGGATACGAGCAGTACTTC. It is translated as CATSQGTGYEQYF.

This clonotype was recorded many times. V usage is TRBV12-3 or TRBV12-4 and J usage is TRBJ2-1; 7 bases map to TRBD2. This CDR3 spans 15 amino acids. The V and J ends lost 2 bases and 7 bases, in that order; junction bases with no gene match: 8. CDR3 in DNA: TGTGCCAGCAGTTTAAACAGAGCGGGGACTAATGAGCAGTTCTTC. Amino acids: CASSLNRAGTNEQFF.

This clonotype was seen more than once but under ten times. The V gene is TRBV29-1, the J gene TRBJ2-5; the D gene is possibly TRBD2 (7 bases). Germline values: CDR1 SQVTM, CDR2 ANQGSEA. The CDR3 sequence is 11 residues long. V shed 8 bases and J shed 4 bases, with 11 bases lying between them. The CDR3, as DNA: TGCAGCTCTAGGGGGGGAGAGACCCAGTACTTC. Its protein product is CSSRGGETQYF.

J is TRBJ2-1 and V is TRBV7-3; D is undetermined. Trimming took 5 bases from V and 0 from J, leaving 11 bases between them. CDR1 is SGHTA, CDR2 FQGTGA, per germline. This CDR3 comprises 15 residues. The CDR3: CASSRGTSSYNEQFF. In nucleotides, the CDR3 is TGTGCCAGCAGCCGAGGTACGAGCTCCTACAATGAGCAGTTCTTC.

The chain employs TRBV5-4 and TRBJ2-5, with D maybe TRBD2 (5 bases). CDR3 length equals 12 residues. V lost 2 bases, J lost 7 bases, and 9 bases lay in between. CDR1 is SGHNT and CDR2 is YYREEE in the germline V gene (reference sequence). CDR3 coding DNA: TGTGCCAGCAGCTTTGTTGGAGGGACCCAGTACTTC. Protein sequence: CASSFVGGTQYF.

This clonotype was detected a few times. The chain links TRBV11-2 to TRBJ2-7, with TRBD1 matching over 10 bases. The CDR3 is 17 amino acids. V dropped 2 bases and J dropped 2; count of bases not matched to a gene: 9. The germline gives CDR1 SGHAT, CDR2 FQNNGV. The CDR3 DNA reads as TGTGCCAGCAGCTTAACGACAGGGGGCATAGCTCCCTACGAGCAGTACTTC. This encodes CASSLTTGGIAPYEQYF.

This chain uses TRBV20-1 with TRBJ2-7, with 7 bases aligning to TRBD1. The CDR3 spans 13 residues. The V gene end was trimmed by 5 bases and the J gene end by 4 bases; junction bases not matched to a gene: 8. Germline V gene data show CDR1 as DFQATT and CDR2 as SNEGSKA (reference sequence). The CDR3 reads CSARDRPGYEQYF. CDR3 sequence (DNA): TGCAGTGCTCGGGACAGACCGGGGTACGAGCAGTACTTC.

In DNA form, the CDR3 reads TGTGCCAGCTCACCAGCGGGAGCGTTTAGCGCCACAGATACGCAGTATTTT. This encodes CASSPAGAFSATDTQYF. The rearrangement links TRBV18 to TRBJ2-3; 7 bases agree with TRBD2. Germline CDR1 and CDR2: KGHSH and LQKENI. With 2 bases clipped from V and 2 bases from J, the junction kept 10 bases outside the gene matches. The CDR3 contains 17 residues.

This clonotype was detected many times. The chain combines TRBV4-3 with TRBJ2-5; TRBD2 matches 7 bases. The CDR3 sequence is 16 residues long. Germline values: CDR1 LGHNA, CDR2 YSLEER. J was trimmed by 5 bases and V by 0 bases; bases with no gene match: 9. The CDR3 sequence: CASSQDGGGPEETQYF. The CDR3 DNA is TGCGCCAGCAGCCAAGACGGGGGAGGGCCGGAGGAGACCCAGTACTTC.

In its sample, this clonotype was seen a few times. This sequence joins TRBV5-5 and TRBJ2-6, with 8 bases that match TRBD2. This CDR3 is built from 15 residues. The V gene's germline CDR1 is SGHKS and CDR2 YYEKEE (reference sequence). Trimming removed 4 bases from V and 2 bases from J; junction bases left unmatched: 2. CDR3: CASSNGGAGANVLTF. CDR3 bases: TGTGCCAGCAGCAACGGGGGGGCTGGGGCCAACGTCCTGACTTTC.

CDR3 in DNA: TGCGCCAGCAGCTTGGGACTAGCGGGAGACTTGGGCACCGGGGAGCTGTTTTTT. It specifies CASSLGLAGDLGTGELFF. The rearrangement joins TRBV5-1 to TRBJ2-2; the match to TRBD2 covers 12 bases. V gave up 0 bases and J gave up 4 bases; unmatched junction bases: 7. Germline values: CDR1 SGHRS, CDR2 YFSETQ. CDR3 size: 18 residues.

The genes are TRBV15 and TRBJ2-4, with 12 bases aligning to TRBD1. The CDR3 spans 16 residues. V gave up 0 bases and J gave up 7 bases; unmatched junction bases: 4. Germline assignment: CDR1 LNHNV and CDR2 YYDKDF (reference sequence). The CDR3 spells CATSRDAGTGGNIQYF. CDR3 in DNA: TGTGCCACCAGCAGAGATGCAGGGACAGGGGGCAACATTCAGTACTTC.

The table lists this clonotype with a count of one. The chain combines TRBV7-2 with TRBJ2-2; 14 positions match TRBD2. This CDR3 comprises 18 residues. Losses at the gene ends were 5 bases for V and 4 bases for J; bases not matched to a gene: 9. Per the germline V gene, CDR1 is SGHTA and CDR2 is FQGNSA. CDR3 nucleotide sequence: TGTGCCAGCAGCCTGGGACTAGCGGGAGCGAGGGGCACCGGGGAGCTGTTTTTT. Translated: CASSLGLAGARGTGELFF.

This clonotype was counted ten times or more. V and J are TRBV12-3 or TRBV12-4 and TRBJ2-3; TRBD2 matches 7 bases. The CDR3 covers 15 residues. The ends lost 6 bases at V and 0 bases at J; junction bases unmatched: 6. This CDR3 reads CASSRSGTSTDTQYF. The CDR3, as DNA: TGTGCCAGCAGCCGGAGCGGGACCAGCACAGATACGCAGTATTTT.

This rearrangement joins TRBV5-6 to TRBJ2-2; 9 bases line up with TRBD1. The CDR3 consists of 16 residues. Losses at the gene ends were 4 bases for V and 3 bases for J; bases not matched to a gene: 7. The V gene's germline CDR1 is SGHDT and CDR2 YYEEEE. The CDR3 protein is CASSAPDRGDTGELFF. The CDR3 DNA reads TGTGCCAGCAGCGCTCCCGACAGGGGGGACACCGGGGAGCTGTTTTTT.

With regard to this clonotype: This may come from a read error, since a much larger clone is one base off. The V call is TRBV11-1, the J call TRBJ2-1; TRBD2 matches 11 bases. With V trimmed by 5 bases and J by 12 bases, 12 bases remained unmatched. The CDR3 covers 15 residues. From germline, CDR1 is SGHAT and CDR2 FQDESV (reference sequence). CDR3 DNA sequence: TGTGCCAGCAGCCCCGAGCTAGCGGGAGGTGGGGCGCAGTTCTTC. Translation: CASSPELAGGGAQFF. Using reference TRBV11-1 and TRBJ2-1 for the parts outside the CDR3, the full variable domain is EAEVAQSPRYKITEKSQAVAFWCDPISGHATLYWYRQILGQGPELLVQFQDESVVDDSQLPKDRFSAERLKGVDSTLKIQPAELGDSAMYLCASSPELAGGGAQFFGPGTRLTVL.

This clonotype was recorded a few times. The gene calls are TRBV7-9 and TRBJ1-6, with a possible D match to TRBD1 (5 bases). The V end was cut by 7 bases, the J end by 4 bases, with 17 bases between. The germline V gene encodes CDR1 SEHNR and CDR2 FQNEAQ (reference sequence). The CDR3 length is 16 residues. Here the CDR3 reads CASTKRGNQYNSPLHF. Written as DNA, the CDR3 is TGTGCCAGCACCAAGAGGGGTAATCAGTATAATTCACCCCTCCACTTT.